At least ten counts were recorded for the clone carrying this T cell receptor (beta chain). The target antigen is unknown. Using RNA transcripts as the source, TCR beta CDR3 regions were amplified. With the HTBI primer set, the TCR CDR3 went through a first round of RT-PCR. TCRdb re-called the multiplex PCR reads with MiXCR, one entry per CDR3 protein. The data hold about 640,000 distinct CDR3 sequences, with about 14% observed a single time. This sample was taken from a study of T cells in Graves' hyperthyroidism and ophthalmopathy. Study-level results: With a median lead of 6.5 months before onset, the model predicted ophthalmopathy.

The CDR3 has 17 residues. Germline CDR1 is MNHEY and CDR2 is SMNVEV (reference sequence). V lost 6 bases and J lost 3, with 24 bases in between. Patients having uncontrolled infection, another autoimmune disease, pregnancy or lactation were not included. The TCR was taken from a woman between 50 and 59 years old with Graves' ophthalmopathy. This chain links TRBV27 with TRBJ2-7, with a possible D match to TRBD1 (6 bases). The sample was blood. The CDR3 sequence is CASRPLTGSGEYYEQYF. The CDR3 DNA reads TGTGCCAGCAGGCCTCTAACAGGGTCAGGGGAATACTACGAGCAGTACTTC.